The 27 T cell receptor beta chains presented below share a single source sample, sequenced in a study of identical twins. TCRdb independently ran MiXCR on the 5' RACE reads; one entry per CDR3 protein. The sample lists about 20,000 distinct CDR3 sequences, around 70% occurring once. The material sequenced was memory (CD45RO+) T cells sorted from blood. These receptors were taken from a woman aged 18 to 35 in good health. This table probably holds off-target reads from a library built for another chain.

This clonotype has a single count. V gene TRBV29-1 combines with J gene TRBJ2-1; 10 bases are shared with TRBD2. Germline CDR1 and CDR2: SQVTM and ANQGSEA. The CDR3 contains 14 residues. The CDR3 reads CSIQKREGYNEQFF. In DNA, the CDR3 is TGCAGTATCCAAAAGCGGGAGGGCTACAATGAGCAGTTCTTC.

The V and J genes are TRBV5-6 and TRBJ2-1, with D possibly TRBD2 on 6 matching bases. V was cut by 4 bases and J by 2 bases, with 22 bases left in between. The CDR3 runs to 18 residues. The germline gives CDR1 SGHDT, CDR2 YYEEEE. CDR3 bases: TGTGCCAGCAGCGTCTTAGCGGTCCGTAGTTGGGCCTACAATGAGCAGTTCTTC. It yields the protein CASSVLAVRSWAYNEQFF.

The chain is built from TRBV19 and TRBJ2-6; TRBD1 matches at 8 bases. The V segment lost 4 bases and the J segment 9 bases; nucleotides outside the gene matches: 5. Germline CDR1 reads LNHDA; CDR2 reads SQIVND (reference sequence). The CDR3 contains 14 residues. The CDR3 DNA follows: TGTGCCAGTAGTACCACAGGGGGTGGCAACGTCCTGACTTTC. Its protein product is CASSTTGGGNVLTF.

CDR3 in DNA: TGCAGTGCTAGCCTAGCGGGAACCTACGAGCAGTACTTC. This translates into CSASLAGTYEQYF. The J gene is TRBJ2-7, the V gene TRBV20-1, with 9 bases that match TRBD2. V gave up 3 bases and J gave up 2 bases; unmatched junction bases: 2. Germline V gives CDR1 DFQATT, CDR2 SNEGSKA (reference sequence). The CDR3 is made up of 13 amino acids.

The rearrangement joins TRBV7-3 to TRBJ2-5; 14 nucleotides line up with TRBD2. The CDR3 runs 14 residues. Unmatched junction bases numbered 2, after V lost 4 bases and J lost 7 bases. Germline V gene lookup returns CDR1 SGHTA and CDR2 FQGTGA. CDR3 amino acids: CASSSGLAGGTQYF. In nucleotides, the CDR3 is TGTGCCAGCAGCTCCGGACTAGCGGGAGGGACCCAGTACTTC. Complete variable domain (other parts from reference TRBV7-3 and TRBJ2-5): GAGVSQTPSNKVTEKGKYVELRCDPISGHTALYWYRQSLGQGPEFLIYFQGTGAADDSGLPNDRFFAVRPEGSVSTLKIQRTERGDSAVYLCASSSGLAGGTQYFGPGTRLLVL.

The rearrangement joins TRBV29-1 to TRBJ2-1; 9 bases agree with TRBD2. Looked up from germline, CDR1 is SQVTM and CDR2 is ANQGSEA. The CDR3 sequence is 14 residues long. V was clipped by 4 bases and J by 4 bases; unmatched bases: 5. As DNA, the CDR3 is TGCAGCGTTGGTCTTAGCGGGGGTTACAATGAGCAGTTCTTC. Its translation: CSVGLSGGYNEQFF.

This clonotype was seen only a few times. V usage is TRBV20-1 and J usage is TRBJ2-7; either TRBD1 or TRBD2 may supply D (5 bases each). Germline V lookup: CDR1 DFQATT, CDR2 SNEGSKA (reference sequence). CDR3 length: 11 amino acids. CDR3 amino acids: CTAGSFDEQYF. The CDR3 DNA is TGCACCGCAGGGAGTTTCGACGAGCAGTACTTC.

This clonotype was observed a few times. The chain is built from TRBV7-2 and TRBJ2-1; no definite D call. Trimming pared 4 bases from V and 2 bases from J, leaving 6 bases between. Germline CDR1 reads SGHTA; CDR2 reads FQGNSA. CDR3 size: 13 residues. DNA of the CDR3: TGTGCCAGCAGCTACGATACCTACAATGAGCAGTTCTTC. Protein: CASSYDTYNEQFF.

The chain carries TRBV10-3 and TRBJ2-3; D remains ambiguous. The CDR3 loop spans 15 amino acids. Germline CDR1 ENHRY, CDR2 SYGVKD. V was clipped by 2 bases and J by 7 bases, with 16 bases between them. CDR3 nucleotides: TGTGCCATCAGTGAGGGAAGGGAAGAAGGATATACGCAGTATTTT. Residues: CAISEGREEGYTQYF.

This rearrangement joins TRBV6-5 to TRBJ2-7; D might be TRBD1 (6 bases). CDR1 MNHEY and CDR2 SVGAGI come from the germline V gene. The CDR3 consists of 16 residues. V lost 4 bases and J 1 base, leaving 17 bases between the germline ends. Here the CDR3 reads CASSLEWGRGSYEQYF. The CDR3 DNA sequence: TGTGCCAGCAGTTTAGAATGGGGGCGAGGGTCCTACGAGCAGTACTTC.

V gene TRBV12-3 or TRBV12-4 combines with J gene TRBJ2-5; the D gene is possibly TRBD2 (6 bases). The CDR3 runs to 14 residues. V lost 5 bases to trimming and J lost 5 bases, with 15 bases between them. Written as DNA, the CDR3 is TGTGCCAGCAGTCCTCCCGGAGGGTGGGAGACCCAGTACTTC. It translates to CASSPPGGWETQYF.

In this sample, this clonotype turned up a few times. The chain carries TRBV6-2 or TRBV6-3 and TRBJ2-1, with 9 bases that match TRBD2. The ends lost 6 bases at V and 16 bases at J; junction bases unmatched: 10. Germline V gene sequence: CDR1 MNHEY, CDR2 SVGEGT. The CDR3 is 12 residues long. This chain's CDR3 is CASSQRREGCFF. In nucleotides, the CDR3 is TGTGCCAGCAGCCAGCGGCGGGAGGGATGTTTCTTC.

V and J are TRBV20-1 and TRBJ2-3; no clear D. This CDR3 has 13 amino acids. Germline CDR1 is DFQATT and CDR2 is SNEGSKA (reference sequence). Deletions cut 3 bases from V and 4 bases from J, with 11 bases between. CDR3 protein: CSASLPHSDTQYF. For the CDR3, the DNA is TGCAGTGCTAGTCTCCCCCATTCAGATACGCAGTATTTT.

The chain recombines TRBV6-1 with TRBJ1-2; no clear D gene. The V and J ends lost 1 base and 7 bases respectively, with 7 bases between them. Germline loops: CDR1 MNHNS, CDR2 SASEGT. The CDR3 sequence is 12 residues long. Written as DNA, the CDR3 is TGTGCCAGCAGTGAAGTTAGAAGTGGCTACACCTTC. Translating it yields CASSEVRSGYTF.

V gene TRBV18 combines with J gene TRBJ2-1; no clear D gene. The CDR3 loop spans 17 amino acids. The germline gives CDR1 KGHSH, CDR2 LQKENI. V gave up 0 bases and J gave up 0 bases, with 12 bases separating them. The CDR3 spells CASSPPLSRSSYNEQFF. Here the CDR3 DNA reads TGTGCCAGCTCACCACCCTTGTCTAGGAGCTCCTACAATGAGCAGTTCTTC.

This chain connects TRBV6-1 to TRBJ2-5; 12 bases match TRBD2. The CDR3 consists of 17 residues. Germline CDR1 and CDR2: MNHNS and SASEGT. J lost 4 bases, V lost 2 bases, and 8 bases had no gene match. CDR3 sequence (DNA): TGTGCCAGCAGTGAAATCAGACTAGCGGGAGTTGGAGAGACCCAGTACTTC. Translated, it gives CASSEIRLAGVGETQYF.

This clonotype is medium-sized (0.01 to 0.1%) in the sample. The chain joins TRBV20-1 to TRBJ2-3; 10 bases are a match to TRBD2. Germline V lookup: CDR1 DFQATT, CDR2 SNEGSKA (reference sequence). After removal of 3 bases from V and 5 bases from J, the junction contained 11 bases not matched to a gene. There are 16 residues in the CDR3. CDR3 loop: CSASPLGLAEKDTQYF. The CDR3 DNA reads TGCAGTGCTAGCCCCCTCGGACTAGCGGAGAAAGATACGCAGTATTTT.

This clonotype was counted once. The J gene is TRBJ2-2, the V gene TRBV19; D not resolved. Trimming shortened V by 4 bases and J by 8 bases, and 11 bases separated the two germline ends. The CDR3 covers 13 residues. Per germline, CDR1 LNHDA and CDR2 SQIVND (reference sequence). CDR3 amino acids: CASSTKIGGELFF. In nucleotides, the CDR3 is TGTGCCAGTAGTACGAAAATTGGAGGGGAGCTGTTTTTT.

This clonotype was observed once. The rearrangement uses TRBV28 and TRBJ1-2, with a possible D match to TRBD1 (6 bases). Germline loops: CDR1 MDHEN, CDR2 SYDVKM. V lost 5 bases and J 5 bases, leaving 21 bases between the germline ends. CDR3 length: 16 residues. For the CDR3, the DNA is TGTGCCAGCAGTCTATCTCCTCGGGGGGGCTCTTATGGCTACACCTTC. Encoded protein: CASSLSPRGGSYGYTF.

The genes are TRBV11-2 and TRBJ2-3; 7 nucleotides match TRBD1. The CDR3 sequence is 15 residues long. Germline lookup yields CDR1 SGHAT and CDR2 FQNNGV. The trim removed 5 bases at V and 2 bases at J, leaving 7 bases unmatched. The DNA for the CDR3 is TGTGCCAGCAGCACACGGGGACAGCTCACAGATACGCAGTATTTT. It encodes CASSTRGQLTDTQYF. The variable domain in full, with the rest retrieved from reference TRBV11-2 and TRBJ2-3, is EAGVAQSPRYKIIEKRQSVAFWCNPISGHATLYWYQQILGQGPKLLIQFQNNGVVDDSQLPKDRFSAERLKGVDSTLKIQPAKLEDSAVYLCASSTRGQLTDTQYFGPGTRLTVL.

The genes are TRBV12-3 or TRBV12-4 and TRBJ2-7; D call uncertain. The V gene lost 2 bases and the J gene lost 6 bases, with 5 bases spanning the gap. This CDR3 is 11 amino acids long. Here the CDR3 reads CASSLLGEQYF. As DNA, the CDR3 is TGTGCCAGCAGTTTACTTGGCGAGCAGTACTTC.

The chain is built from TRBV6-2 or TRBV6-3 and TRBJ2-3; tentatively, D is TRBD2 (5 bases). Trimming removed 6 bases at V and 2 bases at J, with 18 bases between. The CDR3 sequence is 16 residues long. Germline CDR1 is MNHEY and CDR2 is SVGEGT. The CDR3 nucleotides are TGTGCCAGCAGCCGACACGGAGGTTGGAACACAGATACGCAGTATTTT. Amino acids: CASSRHGGWNTDTQYF.

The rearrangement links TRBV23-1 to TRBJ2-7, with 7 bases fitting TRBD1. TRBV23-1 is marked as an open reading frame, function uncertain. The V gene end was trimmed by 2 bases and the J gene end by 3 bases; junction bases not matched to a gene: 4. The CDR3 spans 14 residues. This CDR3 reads CASSQGGQFYEQYF. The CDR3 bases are TGCGCCAGCAGTCAAGGGGGACAGTTCTACGAGCAGTACTTC.

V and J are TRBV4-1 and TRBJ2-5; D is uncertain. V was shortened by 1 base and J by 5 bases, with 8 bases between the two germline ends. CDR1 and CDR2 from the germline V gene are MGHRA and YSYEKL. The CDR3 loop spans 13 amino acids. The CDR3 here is CASSQVLTETQYF. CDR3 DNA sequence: TGCGCCAGCAGCCAAGTTCTAACGGAGACCCAGTACTTC.

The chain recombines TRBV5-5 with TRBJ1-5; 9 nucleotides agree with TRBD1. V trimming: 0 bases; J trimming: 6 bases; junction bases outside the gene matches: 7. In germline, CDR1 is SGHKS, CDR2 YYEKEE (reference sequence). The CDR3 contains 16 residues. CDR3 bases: TGTGCCAGCAGCTTGGCCCCGGGACAGGGCTCTCAGCCCCAGCATTTT. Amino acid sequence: CASSLAPGQGSQPQHF.

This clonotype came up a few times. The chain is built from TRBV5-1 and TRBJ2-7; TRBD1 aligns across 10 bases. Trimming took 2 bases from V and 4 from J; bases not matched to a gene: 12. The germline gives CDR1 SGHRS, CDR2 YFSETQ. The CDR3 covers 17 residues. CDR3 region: CASSLTIPGQGYYEQYF. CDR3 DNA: TGCGCCAGCAGCTTAACCATACCGGGACAGGGGTATTACGAGCAGTACTTC.

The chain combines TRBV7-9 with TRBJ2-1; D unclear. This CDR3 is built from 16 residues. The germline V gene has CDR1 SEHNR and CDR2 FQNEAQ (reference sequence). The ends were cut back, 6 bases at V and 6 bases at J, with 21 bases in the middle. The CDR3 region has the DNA TGTGCCAGCAGTTATTCTAGGATAACAAACGTCAATGAGCAGTTCTTC. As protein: CASSYSRITNVNEQFF. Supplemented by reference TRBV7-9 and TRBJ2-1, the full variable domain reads DTGVSQNPRHKITKRGQNVTFRCDPISEHNRLYWYRQTLGQGPEFLTYFQNEAQLEKSRLLSDRFSAERPKGSFSTLEIQRTEQGDSAMYLCASSYSRITNVNEQFFGPGTRLTVL.